These 17 T cell receptor beta chains share one sample of origin, sequenced in a study of control samples from healthy donors and cancer patients. Sequencing used immunoSEQ multiplex PCR; TCRdb keeps in-frame clones, though not all of them. The table has 200,000 to 250,000 clones, just under 95% seen once. The specimen sequenced was blood. The receptors stem from a man aged 45-65 years in good health.

The chain has TRBV29-1 and TRBJ1-1; 9 positions agree with TRBD1. Germline values: CDR1 SQVTM, CDR2 ANQGSEA. The CDR3 loop spans 12 amino acids. V was pared by 6 bases and J by 4 bases, with 3 bases of the junction left unmatched. The CDR3 sequence is CSVGQGLTEAFF. In DNA form, the CDR3 reads TGCAGCGTGGGACAGGGTCTCACTGAAGCTTTCTTT.

The chain employs TRBV5-1 and TRBJ1-5, with D possibly being TRBD1 (5 bases). Germline CDR1 is SGHRS and CDR2 is YFSETQ. The CDR3 extends over 16 amino acids. V was trimmed by 0 bases and J by 3 bases, leaving 13 bases between them. CDR3 DNA: TGCGCCAGCAGCTTGGATCCCGGGGCGAACAATCAGCCCCAGCATTTT. This sequence encodes CASSLDPGANNQPQHF.

The chain recombines TRBV19 with TRBJ2-7; D gene ambiguous. The ends were cut back, 3 bases at V and 8 bases at J, with 17 bases in the middle. Germline CDR1 is LNHDA and CDR2 is SQIVND (reference sequence). The CDR3 is 14 residues long. CDR3: CASSIGRAQLQQYF. The CDR3 coding sequence is TGTGCCAGTAGTATCGGTAGGGCCCAACTCCAGCAGTACTTC. The variable domain in full, completed from reference TRBV19 and TRBJ2-7, reads DGGITQSPKYLFRKEGQNVTLSCEQNLNHDAMYWYRQDPGQGLRLIYYSQIVNDFQKGDIAEGYSVSREKKESFPLTVTSAQKNPTAFYLCASSIGRAQLQQYFGPGTRLTVT.

The V and J genes are TRBV28 and TRBJ1-4, with D hard to call. The CDR3 is made up of 14 amino acids. V was shortened by 8 bases and J by 7 bases, with 17 bases between the two germline ends. Germline CDR1 reads MDHEN; CDR2 reads SYDVKM. The CDR3 region is CASASVGFSEKLFF. The DNA for the CDR3 is TGTGCCAGCGCGTCGGTTGGGTTCAGTGAAAAACTGTTTTTT.

This sequence joins TRBV5-4 and TRBJ2-3, with TRBD2 matching 8 bases. Trimming at V came to 1 base and at J to 2 bases, leaving 9 bases not matched to a gene. Germline CDR1 reads SGHNT; CDR2 reads YYREEE (reference sequence). The CDR3 consists of 17 residues. The CDR3 here is CASSLPGRGGSTDTQYF. Here the CDR3 DNA reads TGTGCCAGCAGCTTGCCCGGCCGCGGGGGGTCCACAGATACGCAGTATTTT.

The chain employs TRBV5-4 and TRBJ1-1, with TRBD1 matching 7 bases. CDR3 length: 13 residues. Per the germline V gene, CDR1 is SGHNT and CDR2 is YYREEE (reference sequence). The V gene end was trimmed by 5 bases and the J gene end by 6 bases; junction bases not matched to a gene: 7. Here the CDR3 reads CASRPDRVAEAFF. The DNA of the CDR3 is TGTGCCAGCAGACCCGACAGGGTCGCTGAAGCTTTCTTT. Full variable domain (missing parts from reference TRBV5-4 and TRBJ1-1): ETGVTQSPTHLIKTRGQQVTLRCSSQSGHNTVSWYQQALGQGPQFIFQYYREEENGRGNFPPRFSGLQFPNYSSELNVNALELDDSALYLCASRPDRVAEAFFGQGTRLTVV.

The rearrangement uses TRBV5-5 and TRBJ1-5; maybe TRBD1 (6 bases). CDR3 length: 14 residues. Trimming took 5 bases from V and 9 from J, leaving 18 bases between them. CDR1 is SGHKS, CDR2 YYEKEE, per germline (reference sequence). For the CDR3, the DNA is TGTGCCAGCAGTGATGTTGGGGGGCTAGGGCCCCAGCATTTT. As protein: CASSDVGGLGPQHF.

A few counts support this clone. This chain joins TRBV11-2 and TRBJ2-1; 10 bases are shared with TRBD2. CDR1 is SGHAT, CDR2 FQNNGV, per germline. The CDR3 has 15 amino acids. V lost 5 bases to trimming and J lost 4 bases; unmatched junction nucleotides: 5. The CDR3: CASSRSSGGYNEQFF. The CDR3 nucleotides are TGTGCCAGCAGCCGGTCTAGCGGGGGTTACAATGAGCAGTTCTTC.

In its sample, this clone was seen once. The chain carries TRBV7-9 and TRBJ2-1, with 15 nucleotides matching TRBD2. This CDR3 contains 17 residues. The germline CDR1 and CDR2 sequences are SEHNR and FQNEAQ (reference sequence). V shed 5 bases, J shed 6 bases, and the junction held 8 bases outside the gene matches. CDR3 region: CASSPWTSGGAVNEQFF. The CDR3 DNA is TGTGCCAGCAGCCCCTGGACTAGCGGGGGGGCCGTCAATGAGCAGTTCTTC. Looking up the rest from reference TRBV7-9 and TRBJ2-1 gives the full variable domain: DTGVSQNPRHKITKRGQNVTFRCDPISEHNRLYWYRQTLGQGPEFLTYFQNEAQLEKSRLLSDRFSAERPKGSFSTLEIQRTEQGDSAMYLCASSPWTSGGAVNEQFFGPGTRLTVL.

The V gene is TRBV28, the J gene TRBJ2-5; D is undetermined. Germline V lookup: CDR1 MDHEN, CDR2 SYDVKM. V lost 2 bases and J lost 5, with 6 bases in between. CDR3 length: 12 amino acids. The CDR3 DNA sequence: TGTGCCAGCAGTTTAAGGTCGGAGACCCAGTACTTC. Protein sequence: CASSLRSETQYF.

This sequence joins TRBV15 and TRBJ1-2; D is uncertain. The CDR3 contains 16 residues. V was clipped by 0 bases and J by 6 bases, with 17 bases between them. Per germline, CDR1 LNHNV and CDR2 YYDKDF (reference sequence). CDR3: CATSRDLRPVFNGYTF. CDR3 DNA sequence: TGTGCCACCAGCAGAGATCTTCGCCCGGTCTTCAATGGCTACACCTTC.

The J gene is TRBJ1-4, the V gene TRBV27, with TRBD1 as a possible D gene (6 bases). From germline, CDR1 is MNHEY and CDR2 SMNVEV (reference sequence). This CDR3 spans 14 amino acids. Trimming took 5 bases from V and 8 from J, leaving 15 bases between them. CDR3 nucleotide sequence: TGTGCCAGCAGTCGGTTCGGGGGCTCGGAAAAACTGTTTTTT. It yields the protein CASSRFGGSEKLFF.

The chain uses TRBV6-6 and TRBJ2-1, with TRBD2 matching 11 bases. This CDR3 contains 16 residues. After removal of 7 bases from V and 9 bases from J, the junction contained 14 bases not matched to a gene. CDR1 MNHNY and CDR2 SVGAGI come from the germline V gene (reference sequence). The CDR3 region is CASNSVSGGALGEQFF. The CDR3 DNA sequence: TGTGCCAGCAACTCAGTTAGCGGGGGGGCCCTCGGTGAGCAGTTCTTC.

The V gene is TRBV6-4, the J gene TRBJ2-6, with D perhaps TRBD1 (5 bases). V lost 10 bases, J lost 0 bases, and 13 bases lay in between. CDR3 size: 15 residues. CDR1 and CDR2 (germline): MRHNA, SNTAGT. The CDR3 DNA follows: TGTGCCAATATAAGACAGTTCTCTGGGGCCAACGTCCTGACTTTC. It translates to CANIRQFSGANVLTF.

The chain couples TRBV7-6 to TRBJ1-4; 9 positions match TRBD1. V shed 4 bases and J 7 bases; nucleotides not matched to a gene: 10. The germline CDR1 and CDR2 sequences are SGHVS and FNYEAQ. This CDR3 spans 16 amino acids. The CDR3 DNA reads TGTGCCAGCAGCTCAGGGAACCGGGACAGGGCTGAAAAACTGTTTTTT. Amino acids: CASSSGNRDRAEKLFF.

The chain links TRBV6-5 to TRBJ2-2, with D uncertain. The CDR3 totals 14 residues. Germline CDR1 and CDR2: MNHEY and SVGAGI. Trimming took off 6 bases at V and 1 base at J, with 9 bases between the two ends. The CDR3 spells CASRLELNTGELFF. The CDR3 DNA reads TGTGCCAGCAGGCTCGAGCTGAACACCGGGGAGCTGTTTTTT.

The rearrangement uses TRBV13 and TRBJ2-3; 8 positions agree with TRBD2. Germline V gene sequence: CDR1 PRHDT, CDR2 FYEKMQ (reference sequence). The length of the CDR3 is 15 residues. V shed 5 bases, J shed 4 bases, and the junction held 8 bases outside the gene matches. CDR3 region: CASSTWGLDADTQYF. The DNA for the CDR3 is TGTGCCAGCAGCACGTGGGGACTAGACGCAGATACGCAGTATTTT. The full variable domain, rest sourced from reference TRBV13 and TRBJ2-3, is AAGVIQSPRHLIKEKRETATLKCYPIPRHDTVYWYQQGPGQDPQFLISFYEKMQSDKGSIPDRFSAQQFSDYHSELNMSSLELGDSALYFCASSTWGLDADTQYFGPGTRLTVL.